This record covers a single T cell receptor beta chain. Its target is unknown. The data derive from a study of blood T cells in healthy people across ages. Study results and limitations: Without sorted subsets, naive and antigen-experienced compartments could not be conclusively compared.

A sample-barcoded 5' primer and a J-beta primer mix were used in a second PCR of roughly 6 to 11 cycles. MiXCR, run by TCRdb on the 5' RACE reads, gives a single entry per CDR3 protein. Found here are hundreds of thousands of distinct CDR3 sequences, roughly 53% of them singletons; the top ten hold roughly 34%. CDR3 length: 12 residues. The germline V gene has CDR1 KGHSH and CDR2 LQKENI. V lost 6 bases, J lost 6 bases, and 12 bases lay in between. There were at least 6 micrograms of total RNA extracted from every sample. This chain uses TRBV18 with TRBJ2-7; D not resolved. The source of this sequence is a man in his fifties or sixties in good health. What was sequenced was blood. CDR3 residues: CASSPMTGEQYF. The CDR3 bases are TGTGCCAGCTCCCCTATGACCGGCGAGCAGTACTTC. The variable domain in full, completed from reference TRBV18 and TRBJ2-7, reads NAGVMQNPRHLVRRRGQEARLRCSPMKGHSHVYWYRQLPEEGLKFMVYLQKENIIDESGMPKERFSAEFPKEGPSILRIQQVVRGDSAAYFCASSPMTGEQYFGPGTRLTVT.